Sequencing of this T cell receptor (beta chain) was carried out in a study of blood T cell repertoires in COVID-19. Overall study: Acute and convalescent COVID-19 specimens originated in the United States, Italy and Spain. Sources were T cells, B-cell-depleted T cells, or PBMCs; the material itself was cDNA or gDNA.

In the authors' methods: Nucleated cell counts were estimated from reference gene primer amplification. Clones were read by immunoSEQ multiplex PCR, and TCRdb kept only the in-frame ones, dropping some. V, J and clone size were drawn from that table, and D and trimming were deduced from the DNA. Found here are roughly 340,000 clones, roughly 86% of them singletons; the top ten hold more than 5.5%. The CDR3 spans 16 residues. Unmatched junction bases numbered 3, after V lost 0 bases and J lost 0 bases. Germline assignment: CDR1 MNHNS and CDR2 SASEGT. Those enrolled in Seattle joined during active infection and were followed longitudinally afterward.

The TCR was taken from a woman in her sixties or seventies with COVID-19, enrolled during active disease. V gene TRBV6-1 combines with J gene TRBJ2-3; TRBD2 matches at 7 bases. Sequenced material: peripheral blood. CDR3 amino acids: CASSEAPAGSTDTQYF. DNA of the CDR3: TGTGCCAGCAGTGAAGCCCCAGCGGGGAGCACAGATACGCAGTATTTT.